Listed here is a single T cell receptor (beta chain). This sample stems from a study of OX40 agonist ivuxolimab in advanced cancers. Produced via immunoSEQ multiplex PCR; TCRdb's table is partial and in-frame only. This table holds 60,000 to 100,000 clones, over 70% found once. This CDR3 region has 20 residues. Per germline, CDR1 WSHSY and CDR2 SAAADI. Germline trimming cut 0 bases from V and 1 base from J; bases unmatched to any gene: 14. The material sequenced was CD4+ or CD8+ T cells sorted from blood, taken in a trial of the OX40 agonist ivuxolimab. This receptor was identified in an adult with an advanced solid tumor such as melanoma, head and neck, liver or kidney cancer. The rearrangement joins TRBV10-2 to TRBJ2-5, with TRBD2 matching 10 bases. The CDR3 region has the DNA TGCGCCAGCAGTGAGTCGAAATATACTAGCGGGGCCCTTCCCCAAGAGACCCAGTACTTC. It yields the protein CASSESKYTSGALPQETQYF.